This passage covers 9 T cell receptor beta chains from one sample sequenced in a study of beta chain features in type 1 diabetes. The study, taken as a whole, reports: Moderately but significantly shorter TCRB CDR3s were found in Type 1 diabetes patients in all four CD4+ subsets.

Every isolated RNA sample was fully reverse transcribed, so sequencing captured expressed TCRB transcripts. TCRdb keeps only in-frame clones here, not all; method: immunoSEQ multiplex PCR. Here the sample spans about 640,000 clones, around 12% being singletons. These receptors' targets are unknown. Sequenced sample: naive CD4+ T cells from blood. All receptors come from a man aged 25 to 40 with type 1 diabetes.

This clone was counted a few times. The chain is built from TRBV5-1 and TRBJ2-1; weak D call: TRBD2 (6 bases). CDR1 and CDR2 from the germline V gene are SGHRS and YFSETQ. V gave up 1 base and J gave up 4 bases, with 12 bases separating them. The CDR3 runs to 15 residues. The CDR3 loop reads CASSLLAGRYNEQFF. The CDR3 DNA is TGCGCCAGCAGCTTGCTTGCGGGGCGATACAATGAGCAGTTCTTC.

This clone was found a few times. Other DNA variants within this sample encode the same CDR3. The CDR3 spells CASSIGQNNEQFF. CDR3 DNA: TGTGCCAGTAGTATCGGTCAGAACAATGAGCAGTTCTTC. This rearrangement joins TRBV19 to TRBJ2-1; D gene ambiguous. There are 13 residues in the CDR3. Trimming removed 3 bases from V and 5 bases from J, with 8 bases in between. Germline assignment: CDR1 LNHDA and CDR2 SQIVND (reference sequence).

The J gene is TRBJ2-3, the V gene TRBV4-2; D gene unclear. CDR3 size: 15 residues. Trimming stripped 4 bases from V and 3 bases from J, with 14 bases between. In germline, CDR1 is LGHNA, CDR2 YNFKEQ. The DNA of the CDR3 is TGTGCCAGCAGCCTGACTTTCTCCGGTACAGATACGCAGTATTTT. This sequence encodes CASSLTFSGTDTQYF.

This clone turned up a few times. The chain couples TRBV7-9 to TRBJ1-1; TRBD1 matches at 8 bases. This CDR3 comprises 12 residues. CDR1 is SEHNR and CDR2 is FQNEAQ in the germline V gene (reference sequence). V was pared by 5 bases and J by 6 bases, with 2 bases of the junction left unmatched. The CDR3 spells CASSRQGPEAFF. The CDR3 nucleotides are TGTGCCAGCAGCAGACAGGGGCCTGAAGCTTTCTTT.

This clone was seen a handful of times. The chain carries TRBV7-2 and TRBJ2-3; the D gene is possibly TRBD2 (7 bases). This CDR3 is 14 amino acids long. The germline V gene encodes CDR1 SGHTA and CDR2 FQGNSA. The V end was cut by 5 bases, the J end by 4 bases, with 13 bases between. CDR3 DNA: TGTGCCAGCAGCCCCTGGGGGGGCGCAGATACGCAGTATTTT. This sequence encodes CASSPWGGADTQYF.

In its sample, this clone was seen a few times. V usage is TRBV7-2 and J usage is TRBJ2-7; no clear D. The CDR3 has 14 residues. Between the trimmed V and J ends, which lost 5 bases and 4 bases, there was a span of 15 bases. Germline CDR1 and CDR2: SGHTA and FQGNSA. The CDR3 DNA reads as TGTGCCAGCAGCGTAACAGATTTTGGATACGAGCAGTACTTC. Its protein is CASSVTDFGYEQYF.

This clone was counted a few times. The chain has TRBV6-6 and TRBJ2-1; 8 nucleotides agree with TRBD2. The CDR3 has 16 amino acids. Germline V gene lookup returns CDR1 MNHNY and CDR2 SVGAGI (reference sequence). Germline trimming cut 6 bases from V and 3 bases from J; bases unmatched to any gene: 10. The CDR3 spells CASRRELAGIYNEQFF. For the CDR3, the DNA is TGTGCCAGCAGACGGGAATTAGCGGGGATCTACAATGAGCAGTTCTTC.

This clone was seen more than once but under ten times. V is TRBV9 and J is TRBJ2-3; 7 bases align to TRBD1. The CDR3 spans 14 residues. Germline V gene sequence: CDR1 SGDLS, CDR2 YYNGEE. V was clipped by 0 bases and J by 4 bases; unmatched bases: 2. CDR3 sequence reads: CASSVGQGADTQYF. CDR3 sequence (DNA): TGTGCCAGCAGCGTAGGGCAGGGGGCAGATACGCAGTATTTT.

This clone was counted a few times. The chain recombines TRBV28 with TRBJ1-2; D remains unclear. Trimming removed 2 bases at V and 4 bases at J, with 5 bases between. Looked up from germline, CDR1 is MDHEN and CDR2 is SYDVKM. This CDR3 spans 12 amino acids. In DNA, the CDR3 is TGTGCCAGCAGTTTAGCCATCTATGGCTACACCTTC. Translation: CASSLAIYGYTF.